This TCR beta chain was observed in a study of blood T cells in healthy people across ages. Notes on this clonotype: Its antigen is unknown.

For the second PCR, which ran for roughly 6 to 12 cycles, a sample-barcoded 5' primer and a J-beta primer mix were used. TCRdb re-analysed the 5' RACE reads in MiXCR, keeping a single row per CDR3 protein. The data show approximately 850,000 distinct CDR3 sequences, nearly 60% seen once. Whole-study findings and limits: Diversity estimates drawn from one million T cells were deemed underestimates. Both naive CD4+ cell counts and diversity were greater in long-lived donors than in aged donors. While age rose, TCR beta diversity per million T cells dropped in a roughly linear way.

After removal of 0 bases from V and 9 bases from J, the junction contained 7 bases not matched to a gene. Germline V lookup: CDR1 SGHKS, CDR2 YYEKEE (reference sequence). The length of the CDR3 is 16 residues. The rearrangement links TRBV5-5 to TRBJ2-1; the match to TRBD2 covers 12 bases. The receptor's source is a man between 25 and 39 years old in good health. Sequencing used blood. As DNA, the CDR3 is TGTGCCAGCAGCTTGGGTCTAGCGGGAGGGGCGGGTGAGCAGTTCTTC. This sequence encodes CASSLGLAGGAGEQFF.